This TCR beta chain was recorded in a study of breast tumors, draining lymph nodes, adjacent tissues. Study outcomes and limitations: Data fit most tumor T cells coming from lymph node, expanding in tumor.

The CDR3 totals 13 residues. V was cut by 5 bases and J by 11 bases, with 16 bases left in between. Germline CDR1 is MNHNY and CDR2 is SVGAGI (reference sequence). TCRdb reanalysed the multiplex PCR reads using MiXCR and keeps one entry per CDR3 protein. The data show 150,000 to 200,000 distinct CDR3 sequences, approximately 33% seen once. On this clonotype: What it binds is not known.

The lymph nodes were axillary draining lymph nodes from breast cancer patients. This clonotype was sampled from a female donor with breast cancer. Some clones in this sample may be carry-over from other donors' samples. V gene TRBV6-6 combines with J gene TRBJ1-5; D remains unclear. Sequenced sample: axillary lymph node tissue. The CDR3 is CASSHFFRETQHF. Written as DNA, the CDR3 is TGTGCCAGCAGTCACTTCTTCCGGGAGACCCAGCATTTT.